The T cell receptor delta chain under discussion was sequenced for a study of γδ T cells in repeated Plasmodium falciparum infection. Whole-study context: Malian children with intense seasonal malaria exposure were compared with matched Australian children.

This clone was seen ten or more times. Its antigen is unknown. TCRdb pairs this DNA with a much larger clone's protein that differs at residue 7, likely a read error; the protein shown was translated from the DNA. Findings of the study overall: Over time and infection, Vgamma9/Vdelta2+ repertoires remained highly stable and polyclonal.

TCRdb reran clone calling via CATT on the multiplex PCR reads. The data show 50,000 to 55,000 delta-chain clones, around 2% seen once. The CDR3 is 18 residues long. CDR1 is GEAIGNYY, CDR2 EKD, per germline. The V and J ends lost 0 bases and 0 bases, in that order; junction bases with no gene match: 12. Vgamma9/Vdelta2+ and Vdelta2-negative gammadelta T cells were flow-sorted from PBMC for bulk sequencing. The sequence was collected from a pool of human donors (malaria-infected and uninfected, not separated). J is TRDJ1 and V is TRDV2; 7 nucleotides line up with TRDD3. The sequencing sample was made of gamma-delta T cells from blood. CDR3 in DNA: TGTGCCTGTGACACCCTATGTACTGGGGAACAGTACACCGATAAACTCATCTTT. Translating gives CACDTLCTGEQYTDKLIF.